These 23 T cell receptor beta chains originate from one sample sequenced in a study of blood T cell repertoires in COVID-19. The table came from immunoSEQ multiplex PCR; TCRdb's copy has only in-frame clones and leaves some out. The table lists just under 350,000 clones, 80% to 90% of them singletons. Sequenced: peripheral blood. The receptors come from a woman aged 45-60 years with COVID-19, enrolled during active disease.

The chain has TRBV27 and TRBJ1-1, with D possibly TRBD1 on 5 matching bases. The germline gives CDR1 MNHEY, CDR2 SMNVEV (reference sequence). This CDR3 has 15 residues. Trimming took 0 bases from V and 1 from J, leaving 9 bases between them. The CDR3 DNA reads as TGTGCCAGCAGTTTATCGCAGGGTGGGAACACTGAAGCTTTCTTT. Protein product: CASSLSQGGNTEAFF.

J is TRBJ2-7 and V is TRBV6-6; 8 positions agree with TRBD1. Germline assignment: CDR1 MNHNY and CDR2 SVGAGI (reference sequence). The CDR3 spans 16 residues. Trimming removed 6 bases from V and 5 bases from J; junction bases left unmatched: 15. The CDR3 nucleotides read TGTGCCAGCAGAGACCATTCCGGGACAGGTATCCACGAGCAGTACTTC. This encodes CASRDHSGTGIHEQYF.

The V call is TRBV18, the J call TRBJ2-1; 9 bases align to TRBD2. CDR1 is KGHSH, CDR2 LQKENI, per germline. This CDR3 is 19 amino acids long. The V gene end was trimmed by 2 bases and the J gene end by 1 base; junction bases not matched to a gene: 12. This chain's CDR3 is CASSPRSLAGTLSYNEQFF. CDR3 sequence (DNA): TGTGCCAGCTCACCAAGAAGCCTAGCGGGAACCCTGTCCTACAATGAGCAGTTCTTC.

This clone was seen just once. The chain recombines TRBV19 with TRBJ1-2; D call uncertain. V lost 3 bases and J 1 base, leaving 9 bases between the germline ends. The CDR3 is 14 residues long. Germline-derived CDR1 and CDR2 are LNHDA and SQIVND (reference sequence). The CDR3 region has the DNA TGTGCCAGTAGTATCACGAGCCTTAACTATGGCTACACCTTC. It yields the protein CASSITSLNYGYTF. The full variable domain, rest sourced from reference TRBV19 and TRBJ1-2, is DGGITQSPKYLFRKEGQNVTLSCEQNLNHDAMYWYRQDPGQGLRLIYYSQIVNDFQKGDIAEGYSVSREKKESFPLTVTSAQKNPTAFYLCASSITSLNYGYTFGSGTRLTVV.

The chain links TRBV19 to TRBJ1-1; the D is unclear. CDR1 is LNHDA, CDR2 SQIVND, per germline (reference sequence). This CDR3 is 13 amino acids long. Trimming pared 7 bases from V and 0 bases from J, leaving 9 bases between. CDR3 protein: CASKSLMNTEAFF. The DNA for the CDR3 is TGTGCCAGTAAGTCACTAATGAACACTGAAGCTTTCTTT.

This clone was recorded a few times. This chain uses TRBV2 with TRBJ1-2; weak D call: TRBD1 (5 bases). Trimming shortened V by 4 bases and J by 7 bases, and 16 bases separated the two germline ends. The germline gives CDR1 SNHLY, CDR2 FYNNEI. CDR3 length equals 14 residues. As DNA, the CDR3 is TGTGCCAGCAGTGCGACAGACCTCCGATTTGGCTACACCTTC. Translating it yields CASSATDLRFGYTF.

The rearrangement joins TRBV19 to TRBJ1-6, with D possibly TRBD1 on 5 matching bases. V lost 6 bases and J lost 9, with 24 bases in between. The CDR3 is 17 amino acids. CDR1 is LNHDA, CDR2 SQIVND, per germline (reference sequence). The CDR3 region is CASSFSRQPPLSSPLHF. In DNA, the CDR3 is TGTGCCAGTAGCTTCAGCCGACAGCCTCCTTTAAGTTCACCCCTCCACTTT.

The chain has TRBV19 and TRBJ2-5; 9 bases line up with TRBD2. The CDR3 contains 17 residues. CDR1 is LNHDA, CDR2 SQIVND, per germline (reference sequence). The trim removed 2 bases at V and 4 bases at J, leaving 11 bases unmatched. The CDR3 sequence: CASSIRGIAGARETQYF. The CDR3 region has the DNA TGTGCCAGTAGTATAAGGGGGATAGCGGGAGCGAGAGAGACCCAGTACTTC.

The chain links TRBV2 to TRBJ1-3; 9 positions match TRBD1. Trimming at V came to 7 bases and at J to 2 bases, leaving 6 bases not matched to a gene. There are 15 residues in the CDR3. Per the germline V gene, CDR1 is SNHLY and CDR2 is FYNNEI. The CDR3 protein is CASTLQGAAGNTIYF. CDR3 coding DNA: TGTGCCAGCACCCTACAGGGGGCTGCTGGAAACACCATATATTTT.

The chain couples TRBV5-5 to TRBJ2-1, with D perhaps matching TRBD1 (6 bases). Trimming took 2 bases from V and 9 from J, leaving 18 bases between them. The length of the CDR3 is 15 residues. Germline V CDR1 and CDR2: SGHKS, YYEKEE (reference sequence). The CDR3 here is CASSLPGHRFSEQFF. CDR3 sequence (DNA): TGTGCCAGCAGCTTACCGGGACATCGGTTTTCTGAGCAGTTCTTC.

J is TRBJ1-5 and V is TRBV5-1; D not certain. Deletions cut 1 base from V and 2 bases from J, with 4 bases between. CDR3 length equals 13 residues. CDR1 and CDR2 from the germline V gene are SGHRS and YFSETQ. This chain's CDR3 is CASSLIGNQPQHF. The CDR3 bases are TGCGCCAGCAGCTTGATCGGCAATCAGCCCCAGCATTTT. Looking up the rest from reference TRBV5-1 and TRBJ1-5 gives the full variable domain: KAGVTQTPRYLIKTRGQQVTLSCSPISGHRSVSWYQQTPGQGLQFLFEYFSETQRNKGNFPGRFSGRQFSNSRSEMNVSTLELGDSALYLCASSLIGNQPQHFGDGTRLSIL.

The genes are TRBV7-6 and TRBJ2-3; TRBD2 matches at 7 bases. Germline V gene sequence: CDR1 SGHVS, CDR2 FNYEAQ. This CDR3 has 16 amino acids. V dropped 2 bases and J dropped 3; count of bases not matched to a gene: 8. Written as DNA, the CDR3 is TGTGCCAGCAGCTTATTAGGCGGGAGCGTAACAGATACGCAGTATTTT. Its protein product is CASSLLGGSVTDTQYF.

This chain joins TRBV2 and TRBJ2-3; a possible D gene is TRBD1 (7 bases). CDR3 size: 15 residues. CDR1 SNHLY and CDR2 FYNNEI come from the germline V gene. The V and J ends lost 10 bases and 7 bases respectively, with 24 bases between them. CDR3: CATGRGGGAGNTQYF. The CDR3, as DNA: TGTGCCACCGGTCGAGGAGGGGGCGCGGGGAATACGCAGTATTTT.

The rearrangement uses TRBV29-1 and TRBJ1-1; D gene uncertain. There are 12 residues in the CDR3. CDR1 and CDR2 (germline): SQVTM, ANQGSEA. Trimming shortened V by 5 bases and J by 0 bases, and 7 bases separated the two germline ends. The CDR3 coding sequence is TGCAGCGTTACATCAATGAACACTGAAGCTTTCTTT. It codes for CSVTSMNTEAFF.

The CDR3 DNA follows: TGTGCCAGCAGCTTAGATGTCAGACTAGCGTTCCACAATGAGCAGTTCTTC. Its protein product is CASSLDVRLAFHNEQFF. The chain carries TRBV11-3 and TRBJ2-1; the match to TRBD2 covers 8 bases. Trimming removed 0 bases from V and 5 bases from J; junction bases left unmatched: 9. In germline, CDR1 is SGHNT, CDR2 YENEEA. The length of the CDR3 is 17 residues. The full variable domain, with the rest looked up from reference TRBV11-3 and TRBJ2-1, is EAGVVQSPRYKIIEKKQPVAFWCNPISGHNTLYWYLQNLGQGPELLIRYENEEAVDDSQLPKDRFSAERLKGVDSTLKIQPAELGDSAVYLCASSLDVRLAFHNEQFFGPGTRLTVL.

This chain joins TRBV15 and TRBJ2-1, with 9 bases aligning to TRBD1. In germline, CDR1 is LNHNV, CDR2 YYDKDF (reference sequence). V shed 3 bases and J 8 bases; nucleotides not matched to a gene: 8. This CDR3 has 15 residues. CDR3: CATSSTTGGRDEQFF. The CDR3 coding sequence is TGTGCCACCAGCAGCACGACAGGGGGTAGGGATGAGCAGTTCTTC.

The table lists this clone with a few counts. This sequence joins TRBV10-3 and TRBJ1-1; D gene unclear. There are 15 residues in the CDR3. V gave up 3 bases and J gave up 4 bases, with 15 bases separating them. Germline loops: CDR1 ENHRY, CDR2 SYGVKD. CDR3 protein: CAISDPYPAGTEAFF. The CDR3 nucleotides read TGTGCCATCAGTGATCCCTATCCGGCGGGCACTGAAGCTTTCTTT.

This chain's CDR3 is CSVEDAALDGGHNYGYTF. The CDR3 DNA is TGCAGCGTTGAAGATGCGGCGCTGGACGGGGGGCATAACTATGGCTACACCTTC. This rearrangement joins TRBV29-1 to TRBJ1-2; the D gene is possibly TRBD1 (6 bases). CDR1 and CDR2 from the germline V gene are SQVTM and ANQGSEA. There are 18 residues in the CDR3. V lost 0 bases and J 1 base, leaving 21 bases between the germline ends.

The rearrangement uses TRBV5-1 and TRBJ2-7; a possible D gene is TRBD2 (6 bases). The ends were cut back, 6 bases at V and 5 bases at J, with 24 bases in the middle. This CDR3 is 16 amino acids long. Germline CDR1 SGHRS, CDR2 YFSETQ. Here the CDR3 reads CASTSRGGPTIDEQYF. In nucleotides, the CDR3 is TGCGCCAGCACCTCGAGAGGAGGGCCAACCATCGACGAGCAGTACTTC.

The V gene is TRBV7-3, the J gene TRBJ1-1; D gene uncertain. Trimming took 4 bases from V and 0 from J, leaving 6 bases between them. Germline assignment: CDR1 SGHTA and CDR2 FQGTGA. CDR3 size: 13 residues. For the CDR3, the DNA is TGTGCCAGCAGCTCTTACTTGAACACTGAAGCTTTCTTT. Amino acid sequence: CASSSYLNTEAFF. Variable domain in full (rest from reference TRBV7-3 and TRBJ1-1): GAGVSQTPSNKVTEKGKYVELRCDPISGHTALYWYRQSLGQGPEFLIYFQGTGAADDSGLPNDRFFAVRPEGSVSTLKIQRTERGDSAVYLCASSSYLNTEAFFGQGTRLTVV.

CDR3 coding DNA: TGTGCCAGCAGCCAATTAGATTACACCATATATTTT. Protein sequence: CASSQLDYTIYF. This rearrangement joins TRBV3-1 (or the pseudogene TRBV3-2) to TRBJ1-3; unclear D gene. Per the germline V gene, CDR1 is LGHDT and CDR2 is YNNKEL (reference sequence). V was clipped by 2 bases and J by 8 bases, with 7 bases between them. This CDR3 has 12 amino acids.

This sequence joins TRBV30 and TRBJ2-1; 10 bases align to TRBD2. CDR1 and CDR2 (germline): GTSNPN, SVGIG (reference sequence). After removal of 0 bases from V and 16 bases from J, the junction contained 3 bases not matched to a gene. The CDR3 runs 11 residues. CDR3 region: CAWSVLAGQFF. The CDR3 region has the DNA TGTGCCTGGAGTGTACTAGCGGGACAATTCTTC.

V and J are TRBV6-5 and TRBJ2-1; the D gene is possibly TRBD1 (5 bases). The CDR3 runs 14 residues. Trimming took off 6 bases at V and 7 bases at J, with 16 bases between the two ends. Germline loops: CDR1 MNHEY, CDR2 SVGAGI. The CDR3 nucleotides are TGTGCCAGCAGGGACACAGGCTGGTCTAATGAGCAGTTCTTC. Protein product: CASRDTGWSNEQFF.